Listed below are T cell receptor beta chains from one sample, sequenced in a study of identical twins. TCRdb re-called the 5' RACE reads through MiXCR, storing one row per CDR3 protein. The sample has around 570,000 distinct CDR3 sequences, 9.6% seen once. The same data also contributed to another study, on yellow fever vaccine responses in identical twins.

Specimen: PBMCs. The receptors here all came from a woman aged 18-29 years in good health. Both conserved end residues are part of each CDR3. A D gene is named only where the DNA matches it firmly. Size is stated for part of the rows, as once, few or many counts, or as a class when the clone is expanded.

len | j_gene | abundance | d_gene | v_gene | CDR3aa | CDR3nt
11 | TRBJ2-2 | NA | NA | TRBV6-6 | CACWLAGELFF | TGTGCCTGTTGGTTGGCCGGGGAGCTGTTTTTT
9 | TRBJ1-2 | few | NA | TRBV29-1 | CSTVGPDTF | TGCAGCACGGTGGGTCCCGACACCTTC
15 | TRBJ2-1 | many | NA | TRBV28 | CASSSRGDFHNEQFF | TGTGCCAGCAGTTCCCGAGGGGACTTTCACAATGAGCAGTTCTTC
17 | TRBJ2-7 | NA | NA | TRBV11-2 | CASSPRVGGSNSYEQYF | TGTGCCAGCAGCCCCCGCGTCGGGGGAAGTAATTCCTACGAGCAGTACTTC
15 | TRBJ2-3 | many | TRBD2 | TRBV24-1 | CATSDPSTSGDTQYF | TGTGCCACCAGTGACCCGTCTACTAGCGGCGATACGCAGTATTTT
15 | TRBJ2-1 | few | NA | TRBV28 | CASRSSELGHNEQFF | TGTGCCAGCAGGTCTTCAGAACTGGGGCATAATGAGCAGTTCTTC
15 | TRBJ2-1 | many | TRBD2 | TRBV4-3 | CASSQDRTSGGEQFF | TGCGCCAGCAGCCAAGACAGGACTAGCGGTGGTGAGCAGTTCTTC
14 | TRBJ2-7 | many | NA | TRBV20-1 | CSASRTDLTYEQYF | TGCAGTGCCAGTAGGACGGATCTTACCTACGAGCAGTACTTC
18 | TRBJ2-1 | few | TRBD1 | TRBV15 | CATSRTAVGTGGNNEQFF | TGTGCCACCAGCAGGACCGCGGTGGGGACAGGGGGGAACAATGAGCAGTTCTTC
19 | TRBJ2-1 | many | TRBD2 | TRBV4-1 | CASSQVGLAGSKDYNEQFF | TGCGCCAGCAGCCAAGTGGGACTAGCGGGTTCCAAGGATTACAATGAGCAGTTCTTC
13 | TRBJ2-2 | NA | NA | TRBV5-1 | CASSFVVAGELFF | TGCGCCAGCAGCTTCGTAGTAGCCGGGGAGCTGTTTTTT
17 | TRBJ2-3 | NA | NA | TRBV13 | CASSLAQEKRNTDTQYF | TGTGCCAGCAGCTTAGCCCAAGAGAAGAGGAACACAGATACGCAGTATTTT
13 | TRBJ2-1 | few | NA | TRBV29-1 | CSVDNTGNNEQFF | TGCAGCGTTGATAATACAGGGAACAATGAGCAGTTCTTC
17 | TRBJ2-2 | many | NA | TRBV5-1 | CASSLSGGSKNTGELFF | TGCGCCAGCAGCTTGTCGGGTGGGTCAAAGAACACCGGGGAGCTGTTTTTT
14 | TRBJ2-2 | many | NA | TRBV25-1 | CASRPVGEAGELFF | TGTGCCAGCAGGCCAGTGGGGGAAGCCGGGGAGCTGTTTTTT
14 | TRBJ2-7 | few | NA | TRBV27 | CASSFLSGSNEQYF | TGTGCCAGCAGCTTTCTGTCCGGTTCGAATGAGCAGTACTTC
15 | TRBJ2-7 | few | TRBD2 | TRBV27 | CASSSPGGVFYEQYF | TGTGCCAGCAGCTCACCGGGAGGGGTGTTTTACGAGCAGTACTTC
14 | TRBJ2-3 | NA | TRBD1 | TRBV2 | CASKGVQGQDTQYF | TGTGCCAGCAAGGGTGTACAGGGACAGGATACGCAGTATTTT
13 | TRBJ2-5 | few | NA | TRBV29-1 | CSGAVGGGETQYF | TGCAGCGGGGCGGTGGGAGGAGGAGAGACCCAGTACTTC
14 | TRBJ2-3 | NA | NA | TRBV5-1 | CASSSRPGLDTQYF | TGCGCCAGCAGCTCCAGGCCGGGACTGGATACGCAGTATTTT
18 | TRBJ2-7 | NA | TRBD2 | TRBV20-1 | CSASTPIEPSGGSYEQYF | TGCAGTGCTAGCACCCCGATTGAGCCGAGCGGGGGATCCTACGAGCAGTACTTC
14 | TRBJ2-4 | many | TRBD2 | TRBV12-3/TRBV12-4 | CASRFRDYFNIQYF | TGTGCCAGCAGGTTCCGGGACTACTTCAACATTCAGTACTTC
16 | TRBJ1-1 | NA | TRBD1 | TRBV20-1 | CSARDPAGGRGTEAFF | TGCAGTGCTAGAGATCCGGCAGGGGGGCGAGGTACTGAAGCTTTCTTT
12 | TRBJ2-5 | many | TRBD1 | TRBV20-1 | CSACTGGETQYF | TGCAGTGCTTGTACAGGGGGGGAGACCCAGTACTTC
14 | TRBJ2-1 | NA | NA | TRBV29-1 | CSVGGRLNYNEQFF | TGCAGCGTTGGTGGGAGGCTAAATTACAATGAGCAGTTCTTC
14 | TRBJ2-3 | few | NA | TRBV9 | CASSTAPGTDTQYF | TGTGCCAGCAGCACCGCTCCCGGCACAGATACGCAGTATTTT
14 | TRBJ2-7 | NA | NA | TRBV20-1 | CSAGRTVRSYEQYF | TGCAGTGCGGGGAGGACAGTCCGCTCCTACGAGCAGTACTTC
16 | TRBJ2-3 | NA | NA | TRBV18 | CASSPRQDRRSDTQYF | TGTGCCAGCTCACCACGGCAGGACAGAAGATCAGATACGCAGTATTTT
17 | TRBJ2-1 | NA | NA | TRBV7-8 | CASSLDGSGAVYNEQFF | TGTGCCAGCAGCTTAGATGGTTCGGGGGCCGTATACAATGAGCAGTTCTTC
15 | TRBJ2-1 | NA | NA | TRBV5-5 | CASGPGLPSFLEQFF | TGTGCCAGCGGCCCGGGACTGCCCTCGTTTCTTGAGCAGTTCTTC
14 | TRBJ1-4 | NA | NA | TRBV10-3 | CAISDPRSGEKLFF | TGTGCCATCAGTGACCCTCGATCGGGGGAAAAACTGTTTTTT
15 | TRBJ2-7 | NA | NA | TRBV20-1 | CSAREREFSAYEQYF | TGCAGTGCTAGAGAGAGGGAGTTTAGTGCCTACGAGCAGTACTTC
15 | TRBJ2-7 | many | NA | TRBV27 | CASSFKPGKSYEQYF | TGTGCCAGCAGTTTTAAGCCAGGGAAGAGCTACGAGCAGTACTTC
15 | TRBJ2-2 | many | NA | TRBV5-6 | CASSFGTPYTGELFF | TGTGCCAGCAGCTTCGGGACACCATACACCGGGGAGCTGTTTTTT
16 | TRBJ2-1 | many | NA | TRBV28 | CASSQWGSGVYNEQFF | TGTGCCAGCAGCCAATGGGGTAGTGGGGTTTACAATGAGCAGTTCTTC
13 | TRBJ1-2 | NA | NA | TRBV28 | CASSYRSGYGYTF | TGTGCCAGCAGTTATAGGTCGGGCTATGGCTACACCTTC
16 | TRBJ2-7 | NA | TRBD2 | TRBV12-3/TRBV12-4 | CASSFPGLAGSREQYF | TGTGCCAGCAGCTTTCCGGGACTAGCGGGATCCCGCGAGCAGTACTTC
15 | TRBJ2-7 | NA | TRBD1 | TRBV4-2 | CASSQSGQGNYEQYF | TGTGCCAGCAGCCAATCCGGACAGGGGAACTACGAGCAGTACTTC
15 | TRBJ2-7 | many | NA | TRBV4-3 | CASSQARDVAYEQYF | TGCGCCAGCAGCCAAGCAAGGGACGTAGCCTACGAGCAGTACTTC
19 | TRBJ2-6 | few | NA | TRBV21-1 | CASSKAPQGSLSGANVLTF | TGTGCCAGCAGCAAAGCGCCTCAGGGTTCCCTCTCTGGGGCCAACGTCCTGACTTTC
14 | TRBJ2-5 | few | NA | TRBV5-1 | CASSRQYLQETQYF | TGCGCCAGCAGTCGACAGTACCTCCAAGAGACCCAGTACTTC
14 | TRBJ2-7 | NA | NA | TRBV28 | CASTTPAAAVEQYF | TGTGCCAGCACCACCCCTGCCGCAGCAGTCGAGCAGTACTTC
17 | TRBJ2-7 | few | TRBD2 | TRBV20-1 | CSARSGRAGRRGYEQYF | TGCAGTGCTCGAAGCGGGAGGGCCGGGAGAAGGGGATACGAGCAGTACTTC
18 | TRBJ2-7 | few | NA | TRBV11-2 | CASSPRAGSVTPNFEQYF | TGTGCCAGCAGCCCTAGGGCTGGGTCTGTTACTCCTAATTTCGAGCAGTACTTC
16 | TRBJ1-5 | many | TRBD1 | TRBV28 | CASRGTGGFSNQPQHF | TGTGCCAGCAGGGGGACAGGGGGCTTCAGCAATCAGCCCCAGCATTTT
15 | TRBJ2-7 | NA | NA | TRBV28 | CASSPSAGYSYEQYF | TGTGCCAGCAGCCCTTCGGCGGGTTACTCCTACGAGCAGTACTTC
13 | TRBJ2-1 | few | NA | TRBV7-2 | CASSLGVGSAQFF | TGTGCCAGCAGCTTAGGAGTAGGTTCGGCGCAGTTCTTC
15 | TRBJ2-1 | many | NA | TRBV10-2 | CATKEGQSSYNEQFF | TGCGCCACAAAGGAGGGCCAGAGCTCCTACAATGAGCAGTTCTTC
14 | TRBJ2-1 | NA | NA | TRBV7-9 | CASSLEAGSNEQFF | TGTGCCAGCAGCTTAGAAGCAGGCTCGAATGAGCAGTTCTTC
11 | TRBJ2-4 | NA | NA | TRBV29-1 | CSVADRWIQYF | TGCAGCGTCGCCGACCGCTGGATTCAGTACTTC
19 | TRBJ2-3 | few | TRBD2 | TRBV29-1 | CSVEGTGTSGGASTDTQYF | TGCAGCGTTGAAGGAACCGGGACTAGCGGGGGGGCTTCCACAGATACGCAGTATTTT
16 | TRBJ2-5 | many | TRBD2 | TRBV7-2 | CASSLLGSGGQETQYF | TGTGCCAGCAGCTTATTAGGTAGCGGGGGGCAAGAGACCCAGTACTTC
11 | TRBJ2-3 | few | NA | TRBV20-1 | CSAKSPATQYF | TGCAGTGCCAAGAGCCCGGCTACGCAGTATTTT
15 | TRBJ2-5 | few | NA | TRBV7-9 | CASSPHREIQETQYF | TGTGCCAGCAGCCCTCACCGGGAGATTCAAGAGACCCAGTACTTC
16 | TRBJ2-3 | few | TRBD2 | TRBV14 | CASSQGPGLDTDTQYF | TGTGCCAGCAGCCAAGGACCGGGACTAGACACAGATACGCAGTATTTT
14 | TRBJ1-1 | NA | NA | TRBV6-1 | CAGSVRAILTEAFF | TGTGCCGGCAGTGTCAGGGCAATACTCACTGAAGCTTTCTTT